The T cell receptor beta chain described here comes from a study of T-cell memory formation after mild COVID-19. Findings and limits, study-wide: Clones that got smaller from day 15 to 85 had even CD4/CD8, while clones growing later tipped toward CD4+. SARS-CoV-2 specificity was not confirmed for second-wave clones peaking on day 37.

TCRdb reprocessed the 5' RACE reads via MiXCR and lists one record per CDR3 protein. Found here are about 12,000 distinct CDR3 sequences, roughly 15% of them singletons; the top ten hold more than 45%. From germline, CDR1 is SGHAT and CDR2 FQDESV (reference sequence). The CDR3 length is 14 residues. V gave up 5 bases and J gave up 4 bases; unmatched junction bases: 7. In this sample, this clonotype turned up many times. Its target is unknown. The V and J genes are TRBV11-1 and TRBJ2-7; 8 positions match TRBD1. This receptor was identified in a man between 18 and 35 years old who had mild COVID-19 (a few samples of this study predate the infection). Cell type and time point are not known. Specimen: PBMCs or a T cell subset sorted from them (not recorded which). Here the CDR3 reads CASSGRQGIYEQYF. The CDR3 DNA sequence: TGTGCCAGCAGCGGCAGACAGGGGATTTACGAGCAGTACTTC. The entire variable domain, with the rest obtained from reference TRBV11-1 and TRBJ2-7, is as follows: EAEVAQSPRYKITEKSQAVAFWCDPISGHATLYWYRQILGQGPELLVQFQDESVVDDSQLPKDRFSAERLKGVDSTLKIQPAELGDSAMYLCASSGRQGIYEQYFGPGTRLTVT.